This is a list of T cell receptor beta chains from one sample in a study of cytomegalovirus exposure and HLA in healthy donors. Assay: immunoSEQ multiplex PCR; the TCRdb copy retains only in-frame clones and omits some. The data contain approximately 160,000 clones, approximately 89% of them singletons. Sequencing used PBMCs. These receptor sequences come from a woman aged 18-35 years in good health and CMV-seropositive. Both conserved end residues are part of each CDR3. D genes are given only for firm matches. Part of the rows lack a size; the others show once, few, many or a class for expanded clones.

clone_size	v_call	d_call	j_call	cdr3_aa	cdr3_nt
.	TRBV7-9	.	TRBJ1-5	CASSLGRGDQPQHF	TGTGCCAGCAGCTTAGGCAGGGGAGATCAGCCCCAGCATTTT
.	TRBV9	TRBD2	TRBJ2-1	CASSVASSGNEQFF	TGTGCCAGCAGCGTAGCTTCTAGCGGCAATGAGCAGTTCTTC
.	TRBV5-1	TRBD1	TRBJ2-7	CASSLRQGAYEQYF	TGCGCCAGCAGCCTGCGACAGGGGGCCTACGAGCAGTACTTC
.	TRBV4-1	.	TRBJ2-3	CASSQEGGLANTDTQYF	TGCGCCAGCAGCCAAGAGGGTGGTCTAGCGAACACAGATACGCAGTATTTT
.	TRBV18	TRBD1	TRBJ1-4	CASSPRDRVEKLFF	TGTGCCAGCTCACCACGGGACAGGGTTGAAAAACTGTTTTTT
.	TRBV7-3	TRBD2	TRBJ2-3	CASSPEPLAGGTDTQYF	TGTGCCAGCAGCCCAGAACCACTAGCGGGAGGGACAGATACGCAGTATTTT
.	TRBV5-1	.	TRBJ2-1	CASSLDQGSYNEQFF	TGCGCCAGCAGCTTGGATCAGGGTTCCTACAATGAGCAGTTCTTC
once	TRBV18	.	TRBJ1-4	CASSPSPRTGLETNEKLFF	TGTGCCAGCTCACCTTCTCCGCGGACGGGATTGGAAACTAATGAAAAACTGTTTTTT
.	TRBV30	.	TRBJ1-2	CAWSSGNNYGYTF	TGTGCCTGGAGTTCGGGTAATAACTATGGCTACACCTTC
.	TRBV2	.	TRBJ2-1	CASSDVRGRNEQFF	TGTGCCAGCAGTGATGTCAGGGGACGTAATGAGCAGTTCTTC
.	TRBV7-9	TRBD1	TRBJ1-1	CASSPDRWTGKAFF	TGTGCCAGCAGCCCCGACCGGTGGACAGGGAAAGCTTTCTTT
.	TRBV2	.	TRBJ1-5	CASRRGSNSNQPQHF	TGTGCCAGCAGGAGGGGGAGTAATAGCAATCAGCCCCAGCATTTT
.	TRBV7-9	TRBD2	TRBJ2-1	CASSLATGLAEQFF	TGTGCCAGCAGCCTCGCCACGGGACTAGCTGAGCAGTTCTTC
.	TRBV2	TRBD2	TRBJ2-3	CASTSLAGVFVTDTQYF	TGTGCCAGCACTTCACTAGCGGGAGTTTTTGTCACAGATACGCAGTATTTT
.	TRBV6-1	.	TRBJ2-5	CASSEGWGSTGKETQYF	TGTGCCAGCAGTGAAGGGTGGGGATCGACAGGAAAAGAGACCCAGTACTTC
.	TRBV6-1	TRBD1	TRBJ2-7	CASSVTGGGYEQYF	TGTGCCAGCAGTGTGACAGGGGGCGGATACGAGCAGTACTTC
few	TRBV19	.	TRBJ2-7	CASSSRQGGNEQYF	TGTGCCAGTAGTTCAAGACAGGGAGGCAACGAGCAGTACTTC
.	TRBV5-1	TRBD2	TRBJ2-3	CASSFGTSGGTDTQYF	TGCGCCAGCAGCTTTGGGACTAGCGGGGGGACAGATACGCAGTATTTT
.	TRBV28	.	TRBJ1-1	CASSWGTGGTNTEAFF	TGTGCCAGCAGTTGGGGAACGGGGGGGACGAACACTGAAGCTTTCTTT
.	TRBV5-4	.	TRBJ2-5	CASSPIPRGSGETQYF	TGTGCCAGCAGCCCGATCCCCAGGGGAAGTGGAGAGACCCAGTACTTC
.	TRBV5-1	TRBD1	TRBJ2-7	CASSLEGGPYEQYF	TGCGCCAGCAGCTTGGAAGGGGGCCCCTACGAGCAGTACTTC
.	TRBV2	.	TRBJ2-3	CATNNRAEDTQYF	TGTGCCACCAATAACAGGGCGGAAGATACGCAGTATTTT
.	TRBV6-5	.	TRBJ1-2	CASSLGGPYYGYTF	TGTGCCAGCAGTTTGGGCGGGCCATACTATGGCTACACCTTC
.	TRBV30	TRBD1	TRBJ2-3	CAWSRQGADTQYF	TGTGCCTGGAGTAGACAGGGTGCAGATACGCAGTATTTT
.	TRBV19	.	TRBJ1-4	CASSNTVGEKLFF	TGTGCCAGTAGTAACACCGTGGGCGAAAAACTGTTTTTT
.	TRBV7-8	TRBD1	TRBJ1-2	CASSLLRTGILGYTF	TGTGCCAGCAGCTTACTGAGGACAGGGATTCTTGGCTACACCTTC
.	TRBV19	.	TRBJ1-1	CASSKGQILSEAFF	TGTGCCAGTAGTAAGGGGCAGATACTATCTGAAGCTTTCTTT
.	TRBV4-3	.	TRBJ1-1	CASSQGQFRTEAFF	TGCGCCAGCAGCCAAGGACAATTTAGAACTGAAGCTTTCTTT
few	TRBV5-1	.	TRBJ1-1	CASSLTVNTEAFF	TGCGCCAGCAGCTTGACAGTGAACACTGAAGCTTTCTTT
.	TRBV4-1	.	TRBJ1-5	CASSLAGSNQPQHF	TGCGCCAGCAGCCTTGCCGGTAGCAATCAGCCCCAGCATTTT
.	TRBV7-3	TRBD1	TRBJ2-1	CASSLTPGGLHEQFF	TGTGCCAGCAGCTTAACGCCAGGGGGCCTGCATGAGCAGTTCTTC
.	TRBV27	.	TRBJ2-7	CASSSYRVGAYEQYF	TGTGCCAGCAGTTCCTACAGGGTTGGGGCCTACGAGCAGTACTTC
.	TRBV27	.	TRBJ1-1	CASSLWGPKMNTEAFF	TGTGCCAGCAGTTTATGGGGGCCTAAGATGAACACTGAAGCTTTCTTT
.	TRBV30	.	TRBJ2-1	CAWSADLYNEQFF	TGTGCCTGGAGTGCTGACTTATACAATGAGCAGTTCTTC
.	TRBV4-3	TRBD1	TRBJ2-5	CASSQPGQGVQETQYF	TGCGCCAGCAGCCAACCTGGACAGGGCGTCCAAGAGACCCAGTACTTC
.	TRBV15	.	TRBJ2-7	CATSRLDSSYEQYF	TGTGCCACCAGCAGGTTAGACAGCTCCTACGAGCAGTACTTC
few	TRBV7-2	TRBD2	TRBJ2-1	CASSLAVLAVYNEQFF	TGTGCCAGCAGCTTAGCGGTACTAGCGGTCTACAATGAGCAGTTCTTC
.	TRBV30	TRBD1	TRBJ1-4	CAWGTVFNEKLFF	TGTGCCTGGGGGACAGTGTTTAATGAAAAACTGTTTTTT
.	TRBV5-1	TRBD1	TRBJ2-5	CASRDRAKETQYF	TGCGCCAGTCGGGACAGAGCAAAAGAGACCCAGTACTTC
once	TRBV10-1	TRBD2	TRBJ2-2	CASSWTSGNTEELFF	TGCGCCAGCAGCTGGACTAGCGGCAACACCGAGGAGCTGTTTTTT
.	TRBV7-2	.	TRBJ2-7	CASSQKNYEQYF	TGTGCCAGCAGCCAAAAAAACTACGAGCAGTACTTC
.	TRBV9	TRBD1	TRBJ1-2	CASTPGGGHNYGYTF	TGTGCCAGCACCCCAGGGGGAGGCCATAACTATGGCTACACCTTC
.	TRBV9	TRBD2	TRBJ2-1	CASRPGLALYNEQFF	TGTGCCAGCAGGCCTGGACTAGCTTTGTACAATGAGCAGTTCTTC
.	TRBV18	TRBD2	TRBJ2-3	CASSPPGLAGGDTQYF	TGTGCCAGCTCACCACCGGGACTAGCGGGAGGGGATACGCAGTATTTT
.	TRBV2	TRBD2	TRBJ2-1	CASSDSSGGVYNEQFF	TGTGCCAGCAGTGATTCTAGCGGTGGGGTTTACAATGAGCAGTTCTTC
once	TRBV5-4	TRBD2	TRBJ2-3	CASGLAGAQYF	TGTGCCAGCGGATTAGCGGGAGCGCAGTATTTT
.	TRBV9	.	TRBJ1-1	CASSVSGKTEAFF	TGTGCCAGCAGCGTATCAGGGAAGACTGAAGCTTTCTTT
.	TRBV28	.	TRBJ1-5	CASSLRWQPQHF	TGTGCCAGCAGTTTGCGATGGCAGCCCCAGCATTTT
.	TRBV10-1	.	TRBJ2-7	CASSDNGAYEQYF	TGCGCCAGCAGTGATAACGGAGCCTACGAGCAGTACTTC
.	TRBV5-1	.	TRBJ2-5	CASTRDRETQYF	TGCGCCAGCACCCGAGATAGAGAGACCCAGTACTTC
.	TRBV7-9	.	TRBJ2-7	CASSLAQYEQYF	TGTGCCAGCAGCTTAGCTCAGTACGAGCAGTACTTC
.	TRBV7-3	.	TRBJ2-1	CASSLTRQANDNEQFF	TGTGCCAGCAGCTTAACCCGACAGGCCAATGACAATGAGCAGTTCTTC
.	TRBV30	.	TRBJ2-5	CAWTHGGGGETQYF	TGTGCCTGGACCCATGGCGGAGGCGGAGAGACCCAGTACTTC
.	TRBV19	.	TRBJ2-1	CASSTQGRATYNEQFF	TGTGCCAGTAGTACCCAGGGGAGGGCAACCTACAATGAGCAGTTCTTC
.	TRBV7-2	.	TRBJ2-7	CASSTGSSYEQYF	TGTGCCAGCAGCACCGGGAGCTCCTACGAGCAGTACTTC